These 13 T cell receptor beta chains were sequenced from one sample in a study of T cell repertoires in cytomegalovirus infection. TCRdb recomputed calls from the reads with MiXCR, one row per CDR3 protein. The data hold 200,000 to 250,000 distinct CDR3 sequences, with about 23% observed a single time. Material for sequencing was CD8+ T cells from PBMCs. Source of these receptors: a human donor in good health (CMV status not recorded). Some clones in this sample may be carry-over from other donors' samples.

This clonotype has more than one count but fewer than ten. The chain couples TRBV4-1 to TRBJ1-1; D unresolved. The germline V and J ends were trimmed by 0 bases and 4 bases, with 9 bases remaining between them. This CDR3 has 14 residues. CDR1 MGHRA and CDR2 YSYEKL come from the germline V gene. The CDR3 loop is CASSQEGRVTEAFF. The CDR3, as DNA: TGCGCCAGCAGCCAAGAGGGGAGAGTCACTGAAGCTTTCTTT.

The chain recombines TRBV28 with TRBJ2-7; TRBD1 aligns across 9 bases. The germline V gene encodes CDR1 MDHEN and CDR2 SYDVKM. V lost 3 bases to trimming and J lost 3 bases; unmatched junction nucleotides: 6. The CDR3 extends over 15 amino acids. DNA of the CDR3: TGTGCCAGCAGTTTGGGGTGGGACAGGGACTACGAGCAGTACTTC. Its protein is CASSLGWDRDYEQYF.

The rearrangement joins TRBV2 to TRBJ2-5, with a weak D call TRBD2 (6 bases). The CDR3 covers 14 residues. Germline CDR1 and CDR2: SNHLY and FYNNEI. The V gene lost 1 base and the J gene lost 7 bases, with 13 bases spanning the gap. This chain's CDR3 is CASSEVAGRGTQYF. The CDR3 DNA sequence: TGTGCCAGCAGTGAAGTTGCAGGGCGGGGGACCCAGTACTTC.

In this sample, this clonotype turned up a few times. The chain combines TRBV3-1 with TRBJ2-5, with a weak D call TRBD1 (6 bases). The germline V and J ends were trimmed by 1 base and 3 bases, with 9 bases remaining between them. This CDR3 is built from 14 residues. Germline CDR1 and CDR2: LGHDT and YNNKEL (reference sequence). The CDR3 loop reads CASSQVTGEETQYF. In DNA, the CDR3 is TGTGCCAGCAGCCAAGTGACAGGTGAAGAGACCCAGTACTTC.

The genes are TRBV29-1 and TRBJ2-1; 9 nucleotides agree with TRBD1. V was clipped by 6 bases and J by 7 bases; unmatched bases: 19. The CDR3 extends over 17 amino acids. The germline gives CDR1 SQVTM, CDR2 ANQGSEA. In DNA, the CDR3 is TGCAGCGTCTCCTCACACTCCGGGGACAGGGCTTTGAATGAGCAGTTCTTC. Amino acids: CSVSSHSGDRALNEQFF.

This clonotype came up once. The V and J genes are TRBV12-3 or TRBV12-4 and TRBJ1-2, with TRBD1 identical over 7 bases. There are 15 residues in the CDR3. V dropped 1 base and J dropped 2; count of bases not matched to a gene: 4. This chain's CDR3 is CASSLGGTANYGYTF. The CDR3 region has the DNA TGTGCCAGCAGTTTAGGCGGGACAGCCAACTATGGCTACACCTTC.

The chain combines TRBV5-4 with TRBJ1-1; tentative D call: TRBD1 (6 bases). The CDR3 runs 14 residues. Trimming removed 0 bases from V and 5 bases from J, with 11 bases in between. Germline loops: CDR1 SGHNT, CDR2 YYREEE (reference sequence). The DNA for the CDR3 is TGTGCCAGCAGCTTGGGGGGGGCGGAGACTGAAGCTTTCTTT. This gives the protein CASSLGGAETEAFF.

V and J are TRBV27 and TRBJ2-7; 10 bases align to TRBD2. CDR3 length: 14 residues. V lost 5 bases and J lost 4; bases outside the gene matches: 5. Germline values: CDR1 MNHEY, CDR2 SMNVEV (reference sequence). CDR3 protein: CASSNSGGPYEQYF. CDR3 coding DNA: TGTGCCAGCAGTAATAGCGGGGGGCCTTACGAGCAGTACTTC.

The J gene is TRBJ1-1, the V gene TRBV11-2; D gene uncertain. The V gene's germline CDR1 is SGHAT and CDR2 FQNNGV. The length of the CDR3 is 15 residues. The V end was cut by 2 bases, the J end by 5 bases, with 15 bases between. The CDR3 region is CASSLSATPRTEAFF. Written as DNA, the CDR3 is TGTGCCAGCAGCTTAAGTGCGACACCCAGGACTGAAGCTTTCTTT. The whole variable domain, remainder taken from reference TRBV11-2 and TRBJ1-1, is EAGVAQSPRYKIIEKRQSVAFWCNPISGHATLYWYQQILGQGPKLLIQFQNNGVVDDSQLPKDRFSAERLKGVDSTLKIQPAKLEDSAVYLCASSLSATPRTEAFFGQGTRLTVV.

In this sample, this clonotype turned up many times. The gene calls are TRBV7-6 and TRBJ2-1; D assignment may be TRBD1 or TRBD2 (5 bases each). CDR1 is SGHVS and CDR2 is FNYEAQ in the germline V gene. The CDR3 covers 14 residues. V was pared by 3 bases and J by 8 bases, with 14 bases between. The CDR3: CASSFGTPGDEQFF. DNA of the CDR3: TGTGCCAGCAGCTTCGGGACCCCTGGGGATGAGCAGTTCTTC.

The V and J genes are TRBV5-1 and TRBJ2-7; 7 bases align to TRBD1. Germline V gene sequence: CDR1 SGHRS, CDR2 YFSETQ. J gave up 3 bases and V 3 bases, and 9 bases lay outside the gene matches. CDR3 length: 15 amino acids. CDR3 amino acids: CASSWDRDRDYEQYF. CDR3 bases: TGCGCCAGCAGCTGGGACCGGGACAGAGACTACGAGCAGTACTTC.

This clonotype was detected ten times or more. The gene calls are TRBV5-5 and TRBJ1-2, with D uncertain. Germline V lookup: CDR1 SGHKS, CDR2 YYEKEE (reference sequence). The CDR3 sequence is 13 residues long. V lost 2 bases and J lost 6, with 11 bases in between. Written as DNA, the CDR3 is TGTGCCAGCAGCTTTCAAGAGTGGCATGGCTACACCTTC. Protein product: CASSFQEWHGYTF.

V usage is TRBV28 and J usage is TRBJ2-7; unclear D gene. The CDR3 has 14 amino acids. Germline CDR1 and CDR2: MDHEN and SYDVKM. Trimming removed 3 bases at V and 4 bases at J, with 13 bases between. CDR3 protein: CASSLRGLLYEQYF. CDR3 coding DNA: TGTGCCAGCAGTTTGCGTGGGTTGCTTTACGAGCAGTACTTC.